This entry describes one T cell receptor beta chain. What it recognizes is unknown. The data belong to a study of OX40 agonist ivuxolimab in advanced cancers. Study in general: An agonistic human IgG2 monoclonal antibody against OX40 (CD134) was given. Head and neck, renal cell, melanoma or hepatocellular carcinoma were the cancers that dose-escalation patients had.

Germline CDR1 is WSHSY and CDR2 is SAAADI. Trimming took off 4 bases at V and 6 bases at J, with 9 bases between the two ends. The CDR3 sequence is 13 residues long. Study-level results: On average, a greater number of expanded clones characterised CD8+ T cells relative to CD4+. Some nonresponders additionally presented with little normalized T-cell clonal expansion.

The protocol was immunoSEQ multiplex PCR, while the TCRdb copy is restricted to in-frame clones and leaves out a portion. The sample has under 85,000 clones, more than 75% seen once. The specimen was CD4+ or CD8+ T cells sorted from blood, collected in a trial of the OX40 agonist ivuxolimab. This rearrangement joins TRBV10-2 to TRBJ2-2; D ambiguous. This TCR came from an adult with an advanced solid tumor such as melanoma, head and neck, liver or kidney cancer. The CDR3 DNA is TGCGCCAGCAGTGGGGTGACCGCCGGGGAGCTGTTTTTT. Translation gives CASSGVTAGELFF.